This T cell receptor (beta chain) was found in a study of graft-versus-host responses after intestinal transplantation. For the study at large: Recipients got multivisceral, liver-intestinal, or isolated intestinal transplants. Broader study findings: Researchers found GvH clones in recipient marrow, and some showed up first in ileum or blood.

The table came from immunoSEQ multiplex PCR; TCRdb's copy has only in-frame clones and leaves some out. The data show 80,000 to 100,000 clones, roughly nine tenths seen once. This clone came up a few times. Its antigen is not identified. The V end was cut by 0 bases, the J end by 4 bases, with 15 bases between. This CDR3 contains 16 residues. Germline CDR1 and CDR2: LGHNA and YNFKEQ. The V gene is TRBV4-2, the J gene TRBJ1-1, with D possibly TRBD1 on 5 matching bases. The sequence was collected from a human donor who was the organ donor for an intestinal transplant. The sequencing used unstimulated CD4+ T cells sorted from spleen or lymph node cells, collected before transplant. CDR3 region: CASSQDQGFDSTEAFF. CDR3 bases: TGTGCCAGCAGCCAAGATCAAGGCTTCGACAGCACTGAAGCTTTCTTT.